The sequence of this T cell receptor (beta chain) was determined in a study of cytomegalovirus exposure and HLA in healthy donors. To note about this clone: The antigen is unknown.

Primers included in the PCR were 60 Vbeta and 13 Jbeta primers. The assay was immunoSEQ multiplex PCR, and TCRdb's table has in-frame clones only and misses some. This sample has 100,000 or so clones, with 63% found just once. General study points: Most of the CMV-associated TCR beta chains (in a later analysis) appeared to be HLA-restricted.

The TCR was taken from a human donor in good health. Sequencing was done on a sample of PBMCs.

DNA for the CDR3: TGTGCCAGCACCAAACACACGGCGGGACTCACAGATACGCAGTATTTT. Its protein is CASTKHTAGLTDTQYF. This rearrangement joins TRBV28 to TRBJ2-3; the D gene is possibly TRBD2 (6 bases). This CDR3 contains 16 residues. The germline V gene encodes CDR1 MDHEN and CDR2 SYDVKM. V was pared by 7 bases and J by 2 bases, with 19 bases between.